The entry below describes one T cell receptor (beta chain). Its target antigen remains unknown. At one end, the junction sequence differs from germline, possibly due to a read error. Including cysteine and phenylalanine, the CDR3 has 15 amino acids. Of all the DNA, just the CDR3 is kept, 45 bases in frame from base 1. From the germline V gene, CDR1 is LGHNA and CDR2 is YNFKEQ. Total RNA and DNA were co-extracted from approximately 20-30 mg of bulk tissue with the AllPrep DNA/RNA mini kit, without cell sorting. Between late 2015 and March 2016, roughly five patients in China with histopathologically diagnosed primary liver carcinoma had surgical resection. At the time of sampling, the patients were treatment-naive and had chronic HBV infection. Five spatially separated regions were sampled from each tumor: the superior, inferior, left-lateral and right-lateral poles, plus the tumor centre. Histology showed that every tumor sample contained more than 85% viable tumor cells. Fresh tumor and adjacent tissue pieces were bisected, with one half stored in RNAlater at -80 degrees C and the other half sent for histology.

The data stem from a study of tumor-infiltrating lymphocytes in primary liver carcinoma (dated by TCRdb to the late 2010s). For context, the study as a whole: The five patients, three men and two women aged 30 to 69 years, had hepatocellular carcinoma (four) or combined HCC and intrahepatic cholangiocarcinoma (one). The five patients had tumors of stage T1-T3 N0M0, with maximum diameters ranging from about 4 to 11 cm. Roughly 3.5 to 8 million productive TCRbeta reads were obtained per sample, and no significant difference in read depth was found between tissue types. For each liver tumor, the study sampled five regions along with adjacent normal tissue and blood, and applied TCRbeta repertoire sequencing, expression microarrays and whole-exome sequencing. A total of some 35 specimens from 5 patients underwent TCRbeta repertoire sequencing, comprising 25 tumor regions, 5 adjacent noncancerous liver tissues and 5 peripheral blood samples. Agilent mRNA microarray profiling was performed on the approximately 25 tumor region samples to relate TCRbeta repertoire diversity to the local molecular phenotype. High reproducibility was observed for the technical replicate repertoires, with mean shared-clone rates approximately 0.9 and correlation coefficients above 0.95.

Broad study findings and their caveats: Only roughly 8-25% of top clones appeared in all five regions of a tumor, which suggests that tumor-infiltrating T cells are spatially heterogeneous. Consistent with antigen-driven expansion, pairs of tumor regions showed higher repertoire overlap (mean roughly 36%) than either tumor-adjacent pairs (around 17%) or tumor-blood pairs (roughly 14%). Compared with blood, tumors had a significantly larger share of the repertoire taken up by the top 250 clones (p = 0.039). Comparison of CD4+ and CD8+ T cell repertoires was precluded by the use of bulk unsorted samples. Only 4 or 5 patients were included in the study, and the authors note that the findings should be validated in a larger study. Because only the TCR beta chain was sequenced and unpaired alpha chains were not captured, true repertoire diversity is likely underestimated.

Starting from around 520 ng total RNA, TCRbeta-specific cDNA was produced by reverse transcription with a constant-region primer and ProtoScript II reverse transcriptase. TCRbeta libraries were built with three nested multiplex PCR rounds, a slightly modified ARM-PCR procedure. Multiplex TRBV1-TRBV30 forward primers and a Cbeta reverse primer were used in the first two PCR rounds, each of which was run for 10 to 11 cycles. A final 25-cycle PCR with Deep VentR polymerase added sample barcodes and Illumina adapters. Before sequencing, amplicons of 200-500 bp were purified from gel using a QIAquick gel extraction kit. An Illumina HiSeq 2500 was used to sequence the TCRbeta amplicons, generating 250-bp paired-end reads. Concerning the study's data processing: Trimmomatic v0.33 was used to quality-trim the reads, and FLASH v1.2.11 was used to merge paired reads so that full CDR3 sequences could be recovered. MiGEC v1.2.1b assigned V, D and J germline segments to the rearranged TCRbeta sequences. Clonotype statistics and Shannon-Wiener diversity indices were calculated with VDJtools v1.0.0. To cut down on sampling bias, every analysis after diversity analysis relied on just the 250 most abundant clonotypes from each sample. TCRdb reran the public reads through fastp at Q25 and MiXCR, keeping productive beta chains. Every distinct CDR3 protein forms one entry, paired with its most common genes and DNA. The V and J calls come from TCRdb's annotation, not from the publication. The sample profile shows tens of thousands of distinct CDR3 sequences; less than 75% of them were found once. The ten largest account for less than 35% of the sample.

This sequence was found in a middle-aged man with primary liver carcinoma and hepatitis B virus infection. Material: liver tumor tissue from sampling region 5. The cell subset or site label here, explained by the study, means: tumor region T5, tumor centre. Rearrangement joined TRBV4-2 to TRBJ2-7, and possibly TRBD2, on 6 matching bases. The bases read TGTGCCGGCAGTGTTCATCGGGACGGGAGATACGAGCAGTACTTC. It is translated as CAGSVHRDGRYEQYF.